Shown below are 9 T cell receptor beta chains from a single sample sequenced in a study of blood T cell repertoires in COVID-19. Profiling relied on immunoSEQ multiplex PCR, and the TCRdb table lists in-frame clones only, not all of them. The data contain some 73,000 clones, about nine tenths of them singletons. The sample was peripheral blood. The receptor set was obtained from a human donor in a cohort sampled during active COVID-19.

The chain joins TRBV6-5 to TRBJ1-2; TRBD1 is a possible D gene (5 bases). The V and J ends lost 4 bases and 3 bases respectively, with 12 bases between them. The germline gives CDR1 MNHEY, CDR2 SVGAGI. This CDR3 contains 14 residues. In DNA, the CDR3 is TGTGCCAGCAGTTTAAGGGCGGGACACTATGGCTACACCTTC. Its translation: CASSLRAGHYGYTF.

V and J are TRBV6-6 and TRBJ1-5; D is unclear. The germline V gene encodes CDR1 MNHNY and CDR2 SVGAGI (reference sequence). Trimming pared 3 bases from V and 2 bases from J, leaving 8 bases between. The CDR3 consists of 14 residues. CDR3 in amino acids: CASSYGPGNQPQHF. The CDR3 DNA reads as TGTGCCAGCAGTTATGGGCCGGGCAATCAGCCCCAGCATTTT.

This rearrangement joins TRBV30 to TRBJ2-1; unclear D gene. This CDR3 has 11 amino acids. Germline assignment: CDR1 GTSNPN and CDR2 SVGIG (reference sequence). Deletions cut 2 bases from V and 7 bases from J, with 6 bases between. In nucleotides, the CDR3 is TGTGCCTGGAGTTGGAGAAATGAGCAGTTCTTC. Residues: CAWSWRNEQFF.

CDR3 sequence (DNA): TGTGCCAGCAGCCAAGGTCAGGGTACGCAGTATTTT. Amino acid sequence: CASSQGQGTQYF. The genes are TRBV4-2 and TRBJ2-3; tentative D call: TRBD1 (5 bases). The CDR3 is 12 amino acids. From germline, CDR1 is LGHNA and CDR2 YNFKEQ. Trimming removed 1 base from V and 8 bases from J, with 7 bases in between.

The rearrangement links TRBV18 to TRBJ2-3; TRBD2 matches 11 bases. Germline V gene lookup returns CDR1 KGHSH and CDR2 LQKENI. J was trimmed by 3 bases and V by 5 bases; bases with no gene match: 4. This CDR3 spans 15 amino acids. CDR3 in DNA: TGTGCCAGCTCAACCACTAGCGGGGGAACAGATACGCAGTATTTT. Its protein product is CASSTTSGGTDTQYF.

The count of this clone is one. V and J are TRBV6-1 and TRBJ2-7, with TRBD1 as a possible D gene (5 bases). Germline V CDR1 and CDR2: MNHNS, SASEGT. V lost 2 bases and J 1 base, leaving 12 bases between the germline ends. This CDR3 is built from 15 residues. The chain's CDR3 is CASSEFMTVSYEQYF. The CDR3 DNA follows: TGTGCCAGCAGTGAATTCATGACAGTGTCCTACGAGCAGTACTTC.

This clone was counted between two and nine times. This rearrangement joins TRBV15 to TRBJ2-3; TRBD1 matches 10 bases. Germline trimming cut 4 bases from V and 6 bases from J; bases unmatched to any gene: 19. The CDR3 length is 19 residues. CDR1 LNHNV and CDR2 YYDKDF come from the germline V gene (reference sequence). This chain's CDR3 is CATSTKDPWTGGERDTQYF. CDR3 DNA: TGTGCCACCAGCACTAAGGACCCCTGGACAGGGGGGGAGAGGGATACGCAGTATTTT.

The chain combines TRBV27 with TRBJ2-6; D perhaps matches TRBD1 (5 bases). V lost 3 bases to trimming and J lost 2 bases, with 8 bases between them. Looked up from germline, CDR1 is MNHEY and CDR2 is SMNVEV (reference sequence). This CDR3 contains 15 residues. Written as DNA, the CDR3 is TGTGCCAGCAGTTTTCAGGGAACTGGGGCCAACGTCCTGACTTTC. As protein: CASSFQGTGANVLTF.

For the CDR3, the DNA is TGTGCCAGCAGCTTAGGGGGACAGGGAGAGACCCAGTACTTC. This codes for CASSLGGQGETQYF. This chain uses TRBV11-3 with TRBJ2-5; TRBD1 matches 9 bases. The ends lost 1 base at V and 4 bases at J; junction bases unmatched: 1. There are 14 residues in the CDR3. Germline loops: CDR1 SGHNT, CDR2 YENEEA.